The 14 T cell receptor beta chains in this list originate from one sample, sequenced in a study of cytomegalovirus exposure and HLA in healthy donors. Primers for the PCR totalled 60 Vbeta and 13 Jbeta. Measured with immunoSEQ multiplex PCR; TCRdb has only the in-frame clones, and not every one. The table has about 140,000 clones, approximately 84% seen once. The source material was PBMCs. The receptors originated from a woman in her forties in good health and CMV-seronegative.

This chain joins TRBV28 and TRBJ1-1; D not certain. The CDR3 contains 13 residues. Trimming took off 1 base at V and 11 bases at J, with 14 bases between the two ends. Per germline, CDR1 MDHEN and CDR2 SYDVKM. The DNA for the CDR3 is TGTGCCAGCAGTTTATTTTCTCGGGGAAGGGCTTTCTTT. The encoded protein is CASSLFSRGRAFF.

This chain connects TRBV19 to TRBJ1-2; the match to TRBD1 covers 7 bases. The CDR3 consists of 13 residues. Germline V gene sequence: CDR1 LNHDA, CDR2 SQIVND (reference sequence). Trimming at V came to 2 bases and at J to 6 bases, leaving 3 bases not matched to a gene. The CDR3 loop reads CASSIRTGDGYTF. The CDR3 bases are TGTGCCAGTAGTATAAGGACAGGAGATGGCTACACCTTC.

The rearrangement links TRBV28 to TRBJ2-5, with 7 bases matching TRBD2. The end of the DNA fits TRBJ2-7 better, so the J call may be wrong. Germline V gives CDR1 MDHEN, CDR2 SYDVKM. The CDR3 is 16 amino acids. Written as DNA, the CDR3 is TGTGCCAGCAGTTTGCTCAAGGGACTATTATACTACGAGCAGTACTTC. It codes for CASSLLKGLLYYEQYF.

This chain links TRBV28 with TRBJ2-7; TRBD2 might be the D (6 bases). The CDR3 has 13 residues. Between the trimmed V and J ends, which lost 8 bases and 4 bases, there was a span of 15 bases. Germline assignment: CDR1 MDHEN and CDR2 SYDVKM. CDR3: CASRGTRLYEQYF. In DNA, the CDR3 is TGTGCCAGCCGCGGGACCCGTCTGTACGAGCAGTACTTC.

CDR3 nucleotides: TGTGCCAGCAGCCAGGCTGGTACGGGACAAAGATATGGCTACACCTTC. Amino acids: CASSQAGTGQRYGYTF. The chain joins TRBV4-2 to TRBJ1-2, with D perhaps TRBD1 (6 bases). In germline, CDR1 is LGHNA, CDR2 YNFKEQ. The CDR3 extends over 16 amino acids. The V end lost 3 bases, the J end lost 5 bases, and 19 bases lay between the germline ends.

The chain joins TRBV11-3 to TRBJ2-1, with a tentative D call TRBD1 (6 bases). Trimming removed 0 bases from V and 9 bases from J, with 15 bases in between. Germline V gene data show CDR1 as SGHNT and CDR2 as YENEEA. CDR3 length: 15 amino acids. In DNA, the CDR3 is TGTGCCAGCAGCTTAGAAGGGGGTCGGGTCGGTGAGCAGTTCTTC. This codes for CASSLEGGRVGEQFF.

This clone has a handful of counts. The CDR3 DNA reads TGTGCCAGCAGTGCTGGACAGAATACGCAGTATTTT. Its translation: CASSAGQNTQYF. The rearrangement uses TRBV27 and TRBJ2-3, with a tentative D call TRBD1 (6 bases). Germline values: CDR1 MNHEY, CDR2 SMNVEV (reference sequence). The CDR3 is 12 residues long. V was shortened by 5 bases and J by 7 bases, with 10 bases between the two germline ends.

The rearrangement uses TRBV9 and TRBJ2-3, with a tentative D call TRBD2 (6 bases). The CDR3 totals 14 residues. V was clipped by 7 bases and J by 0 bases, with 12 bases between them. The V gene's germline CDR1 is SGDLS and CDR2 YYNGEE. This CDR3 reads CASAGLRSTDTQYF. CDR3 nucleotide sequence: TGTGCCAGCGCGGGGTTACGTAGCACAGATACGCAGTATTTT.

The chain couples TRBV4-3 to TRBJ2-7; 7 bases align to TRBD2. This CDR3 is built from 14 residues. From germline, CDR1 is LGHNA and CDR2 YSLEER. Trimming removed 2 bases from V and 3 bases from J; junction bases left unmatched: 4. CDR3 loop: CASSQLVAGYEQYF. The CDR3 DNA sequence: TGCGCCAGCAGCCAATTAGTAGCGGGCTACGAGCAGTACTTC.

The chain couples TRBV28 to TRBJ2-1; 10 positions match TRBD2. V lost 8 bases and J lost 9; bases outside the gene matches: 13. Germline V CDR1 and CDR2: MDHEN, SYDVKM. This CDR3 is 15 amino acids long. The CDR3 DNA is TGTGCCAGCGGGGGGGTTCTAGCGGGAGTTAGTGAGCAGTTCTTC. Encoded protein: CASGGVLAGVSEQFF.

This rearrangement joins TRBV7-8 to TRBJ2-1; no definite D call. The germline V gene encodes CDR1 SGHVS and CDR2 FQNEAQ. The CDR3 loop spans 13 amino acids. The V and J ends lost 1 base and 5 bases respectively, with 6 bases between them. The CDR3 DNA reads TGTGCCAGCAGCTTAGGCAGTAACAATGAGCAGTTCTTC. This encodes CASSLGSNNEQFF.

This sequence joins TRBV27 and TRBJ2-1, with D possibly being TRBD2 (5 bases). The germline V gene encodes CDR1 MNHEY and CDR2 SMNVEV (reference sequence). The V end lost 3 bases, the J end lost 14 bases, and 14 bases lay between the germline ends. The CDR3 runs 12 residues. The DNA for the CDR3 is TGTGCCAGCAGTTTCGGTGGGAGAGGGAAGTTCTTC. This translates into CASSFGGRGKFF.

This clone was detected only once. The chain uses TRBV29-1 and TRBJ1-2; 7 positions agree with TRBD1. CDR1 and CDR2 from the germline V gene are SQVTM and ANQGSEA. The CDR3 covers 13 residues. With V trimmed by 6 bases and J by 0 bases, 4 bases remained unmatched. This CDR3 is CSVMTGSNYGYTF. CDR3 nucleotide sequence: TGCAGCGTAATGACAGGGTCTAACTATGGCTACACCTTC.

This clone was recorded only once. CDR3 in amino acids: CASSYTLNEQFF. CDR3 DNA sequence: TGTGCCAGTAGCTATACCCTCAATGAGCAGTTCTTC. The genes are TRBV19 and TRBJ2-1; D is unresolved. The CDR3 has 12 amino acids. CDR1 and CDR2 from the germline V gene are LNHDA and SQIVND (reference sequence). Trimming removed 6 bases from V and 6 bases from J, with 9 bases in between.